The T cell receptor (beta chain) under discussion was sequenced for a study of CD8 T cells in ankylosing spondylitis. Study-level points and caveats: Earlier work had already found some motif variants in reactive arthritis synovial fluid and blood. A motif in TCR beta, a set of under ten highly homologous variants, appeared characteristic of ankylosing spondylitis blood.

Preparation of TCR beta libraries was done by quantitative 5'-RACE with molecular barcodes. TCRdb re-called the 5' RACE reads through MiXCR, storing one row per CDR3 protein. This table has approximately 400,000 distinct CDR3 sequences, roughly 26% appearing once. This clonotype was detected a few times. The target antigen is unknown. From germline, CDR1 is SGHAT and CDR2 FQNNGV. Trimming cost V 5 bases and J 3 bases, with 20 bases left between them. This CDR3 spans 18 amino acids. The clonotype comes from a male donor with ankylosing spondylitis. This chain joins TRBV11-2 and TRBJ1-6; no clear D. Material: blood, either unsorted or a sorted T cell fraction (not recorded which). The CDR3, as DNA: TGTGCCAGCAGCGGAGAAAAGGAAGAGGGAGTCTATAATTCACCCCTCCACTTT. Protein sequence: CASSGEKEEGVYNSPLHF.